The 32 T cell receptor beta chains below all came from one sample that was sequenced in a study of T cells in Graves' hyperthyroidism and ophthalmopathy. Researchers amplified the TCR beta CDR3 regions from RNA transcripts. Using the HTBI primer set, a first-round RT-PCR was run on the TCR CDR3. One entry per CDR3 protein, called by TCRdb with MiXCR from the multiplex PCR reads. The sample shows approximately 350,000 distinct CDR3 sequences, 12% to 15% of them seen only once. Input material: blood. All receptors come from a woman aged 55-75 years with Graves' ophthalmopathy.

The rearrangement links TRBV18 to TRBJ2-7; 12 bases match TRBD2. The length of the CDR3 is 16 residues. The junction had 6 bases not matched to a gene; V was cut back by 2 bases and J by 4 bases. Per germline, CDR1 KGHSH and CDR2 LQKENI. The CDR3 loop reads CASSPSGLAGPYEQYF. The CDR3 nucleotides read TGTGCCAGCTCACCATCCGGACTAGCGGGACCTTACGAGCAGTACTTC.

This clonotype was seen only a few times. The CDR3 here is CAMSGSSYNEQFF. The CDR3 DNA is TGTGCCATGAGCGGGAGCTCCTACAATGAGCAGTTCTTC. The rearrangement links TRBV10-3 to TRBJ2-1, with TRBD2 matching 8 bases. The V segment lost 9 bases and the J segment 0 bases; nucleotides outside the gene matches: 1. Germline assignment: CDR1 ENHRY and CDR2 SYGVKD. CDR3 length equals 13 residues.

This clonotype appeared many times. V is TRBV3-1 and J is TRBJ1-2, with no clear D. Germline V CDR1 and CDR2: LGHDT, YNNKEL (reference sequence). V lost 3 bases to trimming and J lost 2 bases, with 7 bases between them. This CDR3 region has 13 residues. In DNA form, the CDR3 reads TGTGCCAGCAGCCAGGGGTGGAACTATGGCTACACCTTC. It is translated as CASSQGWNYGYTF.

This clonotype has a count of ten or more. This sequence joins TRBV7-9 and TRBJ2-5, with 7 bases lining up with TRBD1. Germline CDR1 SEHNR, CDR2 FQNEAQ (reference sequence). The CDR3 has 14 residues. Trimming at V came to 4 bases and at J to 1 base, leaving 3 bases not matched to a gene. CDR3 in amino acids: CASSYSGGQETQYF. CDR3 DNA: TGTGCCAGCAGCTACTCAGGGGGCCAAGAGACCCAGTACTTC. The full variable domain, rest sourced from reference TRBV7-9 and TRBJ2-5, is DTGVSQNPRHKITKRGQNVTFRCDPISEHNRLYWYRQTLGQGPEFLTYFQNEAQLEKSRLLSDRFSAERPKGSFSTLEIQRTEQGDSAMYLCASSYSGGQETQYFGPGTRLLVL.

As regards this clonotype: A read error may be the cause here, since a much bigger clone is one base away. This CDR3 reads CASSPAEWGGRASEQYF. The DNA for the CDR3 is TGTGCCAGCAGCCCAGCGGAATGGGGCGGGAGGGCGAGCGAGCAGTACTTC. The rearrangement uses TRBV3-1 and TRBJ2-7; 9 nucleotides match TRBD2. The CDR3 loop spans 17 amino acids. Germline CDR1 LGHDT, CDR2 YNNKEL (reference sequence). After removal of 4 bases from V and 6 bases from J, the junction contained 16 bases not matched to a gene.

In its sample, this clonotype was seen many times. V gene TRBV11-2 combines with J gene TRBJ2-1; maybe TRBD1 (7 bases). The CDR3 contains 15 residues. Germline V lookup: CDR1 SGHAT, CDR2 FQNNGV. Trimming left V 7 bases short and J 1 base short, with 14 bases between. This chain's CDR3 is CASTLEGASYNEQFF. CDR3 DNA sequence: TGTGCCAGCACCCTGGAGGGGGCATCCTACAATGAGCAGTTCTTC.

Many counts were recorded for this clonotype. This chain connects TRBV7-3 to TRBJ2-5; TRBD1 might be the D (5 bases). This CDR3 spans 14 amino acids. V was trimmed by 5 bases and J by 4 bases, leaving 14 bases between them. The V gene's germline CDR1 is SGHTA and CDR2 FQGTGA. The CDR3 nucleotides are TGTGCCAGCAGCCCAAGGGGAACCGGAGAGACCCAGTACTTC. It encodes CASSPRGTGETQYF.

This clonotype has at least ten counts. CDR3 in amino acids: CASSPGSSGEQYF. The DNA for the CDR3 is TGTGCCAGCAGCCCAGGTAGCTCGGGAGAGCAGTACTTC. V is TRBV3-1 and J is TRBJ2-7; a weak D match, TRBD2 (5 bases). The CDR3 has 13 amino acids. V lost 4 bases and J 7 bases, leaving 14 bases between the germline ends. The germline V gene encodes CDR1 LGHDT and CDR2 YNNKEL (reference sequence).

As for this clonotype: A much bigger clone sits one base away, suggesting this may be a read error. The J gene is TRBJ2-7, the V gene TRBV28; 10 nucleotides align to TRBD2. CDR1 is MDHEN, CDR2 SYDVKM, per germline. This CDR3 is built from 17 residues. CDR3 nucleotides: TGTGCCAGCAGTTTAGGAGTTCCTAGCGGGAGCTCCCACGAGCAGTACTTC. Protein product: CASSLGVPSGSSHEQYF.

This clonotype was picked up a small number of times. This chain uses TRBV9 with TRBJ1-6; unclear D gene. This CDR3 has 12 amino acids. Between the trimmed V and J ends, which lost 0 bases and 7 bases, there was a span of 2 bases. CDR1 SGDLS and CDR2 YYNGEE come from the germline V gene. Here the CDR3 reads CASSVGNSPLHF. The DNA of the CDR3 is TGTGCCAGCAGCGTAGGAAATTCACCCCTCCACTTT.

This clonotype was observed many times. The rearrangement links TRBV18 to TRBJ1-1; D gene unclear. V gave up 5 bases and J gave up 5 bases, with 12 bases separating them. Germline values: CDR1 KGHSH, CDR2 LQKENI. The CDR3 has 13 residues. CDR3 bases: TGTGCCAGCTCAGGGTCCAAAGGGACTGAAGCTTTCTTT. Translated, it gives CASSGSKGTEAFF.

This clonotype was counted ten times or more. The chain combines TRBV7-8 with TRBJ2-2; D remains unclear. Germline V gene data show CDR1 as SGHVS and CDR2 as FQNEAQ. Trimming stripped 5 bases from V and 7 bases from J, with 8 bases between. The CDR3 totals 12 residues. CDR3 protein: CASSHDFGELFF. As DNA, the CDR3 is TGTGCCAGCAGCCATGACTTCGGGGAGCTGTTTTTT.

V and J are TRBV29-1 and TRBJ2-2, with D perhaps TRBD2 (7 bases). Germline CDR1 reads SQVTM; CDR2 reads ANQGSEA. This CDR3 is built from 15 residues. V was pared by 1 base and J by 2 bases, with 11 bases between. The CDR3 coding sequence is TGCAGCGTTGAAGGGGGGGGGGCCAACACCGGGGAGCTGTTTTTT. Translated, it gives CSVEGGGANTGELFF.

This clonotype was detected many times. The rearrangement joins TRBV7-9 to TRBJ2-1; a weak D match, TRBD2 (6 bases). This CDR3 is 15 amino acids long. CDR1 SEHNR and CDR2 FQNEAQ come from the germline V gene (reference sequence). V lost 2 bases and J lost 2, with 10 bases in between. In DNA, the CDR3 is TGTGCCAGCAGCTTAAGCGGGCAGACCTACAATGAGCAGTTCTTC. Its protein is CASSLSGQTYNEQFF.

This clonotype has ten or more counts. V gene TRBV12-3 or TRBV12-4 combines with J gene TRBJ2-1, with TRBD2 as a possible D gene (7 bases). This CDR3 has 14 amino acids. V was shortened by 6 bases and J by 9 bases, with 18 bases between the two germline ends. The CDR3 DNA reads as TGTGCCAGCAGGGGGGGGCCTGCAGTTAGTGAGCAGTTCTTC. Amino acids: CASRGGPAVSEQFF.

This chain uses TRBV20-1 with TRBJ2-3; D is possibly TRBD2 (6 bases). CDR1 is DFQATT and CDR2 is SNEGSKA in the germline V gene (reference sequence). The CDR3 has 14 residues. The ends were cut back, 5 bases at V and 3 bases at J, with 15 bases in the middle. DNA for the CDR3: TGCAGTGCTCCCTTAGGCGGGACGACAGATACGCAGTATTTT. This gives the protein CSAPLGGTTDTQYF.

Comment on this clonotype: A much more abundant neighbour one base away suggests this may be a read error. The V and J genes are TRBV6-5 and TRBJ1-1; 7 nucleotides match TRBD1. The trim removed 6 bases at V and 10 bases at J, leaving 8 bases unmatched. There are 12 residues in the CDR3. Germline lookup yields CDR1 MNHEY and CDR2 SVGAGI. Here the CDR3 reads CASSYRGNVAFF. The CDR3 DNA sequence: TGTGCCAGCAGCTACAGGGGAAATGTAGCTTTCTTT.

The chain employs TRBV19 and TRBJ2-2; D unresolved. Germline assignment: CDR1 LNHDA and CDR2 SQIVND (reference sequence). This CDR3 region has 14 residues. With 3 bases removed from V and 7 bases from J, the gap between germline ends came to 12 bases. The CDR3 sequence is CASSIGRTNGELFF. Here the CDR3 DNA reads TGTGCCAGTAGTATTGGGCGTACCAACGGGGAGCTGTTTTTT.

The rearrangement links TRBV27 to TRBJ2-7; 8 nucleotides agree with TRBD2. CDR3 length: 17 amino acids. The V gene end was trimmed by 2 bases and the J gene end by 4 bases; junction bases not matched to a gene: 13. Germline CDR1 MNHEY, CDR2 SMNVEV (reference sequence). CDR3 protein: CASSLDIPGREGYEQYF. The CDR3 DNA reads TGTGCCAGCAGTTTAGACATCCCGGGCCGGGAGGGATACGAGCAGTACTTC.

This clonotype was counted once. The chain has TRBV20-1 and TRBJ2-5, with D hard to call. Germline V gene sequence: CDR1 DFQATT, CDR2 SNEGSKA (reference sequence). Trimming cost V 3 bases and J 2 bases, with 16 bases left between them. The CDR3 loop spans 15 amino acids. As DNA, the CDR3 is TGCAGTGCTAGTTTGGTCGGCCGCCAGCAAGAGACCCAGTACTTC. Its protein is CSASLVGRQQETQYF.

This clonotype has ten or more counts. This chain joins TRBV30 and TRBJ2-3; D uncertain. The V end was cut by 2 bases, the J end by 0 bases, with 18 bases between. Germline assignment: CDR1 GTSNPN and CDR2 SVGIG (reference sequence). The CDR3 has 17 residues. The CDR3 DNA is TGTGCCTGGAGTCAACCCCTCGCATACGATAGCACAGATACGCAGTATTTT. The encoded protein is CAWSQPLAYDSTDTQYF.

This clonotype has a count of ten or more. This rearrangement joins TRBV27 to TRBJ2-7; 8 bases map to TRBD1. V shed 8 bases and J 1 base; nucleotides not matched to a gene: 7. CDR1 is MNHEY, CDR2 SMNVEV, per germline (reference sequence). The CDR3 has 14 amino acids. In DNA, the CDR3 is TGTGCCAGCGGAAACCGGGACAGGTCCTACGAGCAGTACTTC. This gives the protein CASGNRDRSYEQYF.

The table lists this clonotype with a few counts. The V and J genes are TRBV4-1 and TRBJ1-1; 10 nucleotides agree with TRBD1. From germline, CDR1 is MGHRA and CDR2 YSYEKL. J lost 7 bases, V lost 6 bases, and 8 bases had no gene match. CDR3 length: 14 amino acids. The CDR3, as DNA: TGCGCCAGCAGAACGCCGGGACAGGGGAATGAAGCTTTCTTT. Translation gives CASRTPGQGNEAFF.

The sample holds many counts of this clonotype. The chain is built from TRBV20-1 and TRBJ2-1, with 8 bases fitting TRBD2. CDR1 and CDR2 (germline): DFQATT, SNEGSKA (reference sequence). V shed 6 bases, J shed 1 base, and the junction held 11 bases outside the gene matches. This CDR3 spans 16 amino acids. The CDR3 region has the DNA TGCAGTGCGAGCCCCCGGGAGGGCCGTTCCTACAATGAGCAGTTCTTC. Amino acid sequence: CSASPREGRSYNEQFF.

This clonotype has at least ten counts. This rearrangement joins TRBV3-1 to TRBJ2-7; 9 bases align to TRBD1. The CDR3 is 14 residues long. Germline V gene data show CDR1 as LGHDT and CDR2 as YNNKEL (reference sequence). V dropped 5 bases and J dropped 2; count of bases not matched to a gene: 4. CDR3 loop: CASSDRDRAYEQYF. CDR3 nucleotide sequence: TGTGCCAGCAGCGACCGGGACAGGGCCTACGAGCAGTACTTC.

Ten or more counts support this clonotype. V gene TRBV12-3 or TRBV12-4 combines with J gene TRBJ2-1, with TRBD2 matching 14 bases. V gave up 7 bases and J gave up 8 bases; unmatched junction bases: 13. The CDR3 runs 17 residues. In DNA, the CDR3 is TGTGCCAGCATTGTTGAGGGGACTAGCGGGAGAGTCGATGAGCAGTTCTTC. Translated, it gives CASIVEGTSGRVDEQFF.

The V and J genes are TRBV9 and TRBJ2-2, with TRBD2 identical over 12 bases. This CDR3 region has 15 residues. Germline CDR1 and CDR2: SGDLS and YYNGEE. The V and J ends lost 7 bases and 8 bases, in that order; junction bases with no gene match: 9. In DNA form, the CDR3 reads TGTGCCAGCCGTCCAGATGGACTAGCGGGAGGGGAGCTGTTTTTT. This gives the protein CASRPDGLAGGELFF. The complete variable domain, with remaining parts taken from reference TRBV9 and TRBJ2-2, reads DSGVTQTPKHLITATGQRVTLRCSPRSGDLSVYWYQQSLDQGLQFLIQYYNGEERAKGNILERFSAQQFPDLHSELNLSSLELGDSALYFCASRPDGLAGGELFFGEGSRLTVL.

Ten or more counts support this clonotype. V usage is TRBV28 and J usage is TRBJ1-1, with TRBD1 matching over 7 bases. Germline V gives CDR1 MDHEN, CDR2 SYDVKM. Trimming took 10 bases from V and 4 from J; bases not matched to a gene: 9. The CDR3 runs to 13 residues. Written as DNA, the CDR3 is TGTGCCACCATTCAGGCAGGGGGCACTGAAGCTTTCTTT. Amino acids: CATIQAGGTEAFF.

This clonotype has a count of ten or more. The J gene is TRBJ2-1, the V gene TRBV11-1; D is unclear. Germline CDR1 reads SGHAT; CDR2 reads FQDESV (reference sequence). V was pared by 7 bases and J by 2 bases, with 6 bases between. The CDR3 runs 12 residues. CDR3 amino acids: CASTTTYNEQFF. The CDR3 region has the DNA TGTGCCAGCACGACAACCTACAATGAGCAGTTCTTC.

A few counts support this clonotype. V gene TRBV28 combines with J gene TRBJ1-3; D unresolved. Per germline, CDR1 MDHEN and CDR2 SYDVKM. V was clipped by 2 bases and J by 2 bases, with 7 bases between them. The CDR3 is 14 residues long. This CDR3 is CASSLGIPGNTIYF. In DNA, the CDR3 is TGTGCCAGCAGTTTAGGGATCCCTGGAAACACCATATATTTT.

This clonotype was seen a handful of times. This chain connects TRBV24-1 to TRBJ2-1, with D possibly matching TRBD1 (5 bases). Trimming stripped 4 bases from V and 8 bases from J, with 17 bases between. Germline V CDR1 and CDR2: KGHDR, SFDVKD. This CDR3 is 15 amino acids long. This CDR3 is CATSDNEARGYEQFF. The CDR3 DNA reads as TGTGCCACCAGTGACAACGAGGCAAGGGGTTATGAGCAGTTCTTC.

This clonotype was detected only a few times. The genes are TRBV3-1 and TRBJ1-3; tentative D call: TRBD1 (5 bases). V dropped 5 bases and J dropped 4 bases, with 15 bases sitting between them. The CDR3 runs 15 residues. Germline loops: CDR1 LGHDT, CDR2 YNNKEL (reference sequence). The DNA for the CDR3 is TGTGCCAGCAGCTCCTGGGGGGAACAAGGAAACACCATATATTTT. Translated: CASSSWGEQGNTIYF.